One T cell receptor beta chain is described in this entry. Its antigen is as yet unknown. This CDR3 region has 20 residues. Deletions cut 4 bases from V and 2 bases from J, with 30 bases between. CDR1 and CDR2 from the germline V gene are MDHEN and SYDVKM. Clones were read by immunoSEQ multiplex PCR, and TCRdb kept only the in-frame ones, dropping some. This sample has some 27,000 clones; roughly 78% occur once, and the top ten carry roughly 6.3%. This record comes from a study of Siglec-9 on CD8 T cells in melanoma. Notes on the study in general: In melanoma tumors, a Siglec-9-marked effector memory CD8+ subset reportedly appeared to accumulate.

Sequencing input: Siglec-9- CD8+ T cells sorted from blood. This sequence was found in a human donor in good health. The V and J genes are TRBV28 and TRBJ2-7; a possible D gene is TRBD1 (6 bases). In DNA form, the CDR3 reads TGTGCCAGCAGTTCCGTCCGCTCGTCCTCAGGACAGCTAAGGACCTACGAGCAGTACTTC. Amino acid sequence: CASSSVRSSSGQLRTYEQYF.